A single sample gave rise to the 23 T cell receptor beta chains below, sequenced in a study of a mutant IDH1 vaccine in newly diagnosed glioma. The time point is: week 23, last vaccination. In the vaccine, a single dose held 300 ug of the mutant IDH1 20-mer peptide, along with topical imiquimod. Measured with immunoSEQ multiplex PCR; TCRdb has only the in-frame clones, and not every one. This table holds about 28,000 clones, approximately 80% found once. Which antigens these TCRs recognize remains unknown. The sample in question was PBMCs, obtained from a glioma patient whose treatment included an IDH1 peptide vaccine. Receptors originate from a woman aged 30 to 39 with glioma.

The chain joins TRBV2 to TRBJ2-1, with 7 bases fitting TRBD2. This CDR3 region has 13 residues. V dropped 5 bases and J dropped 9; count of bases not matched to a gene: 7. Germline assignment: CDR1 SNHLY and CDR2 FYNNEI. This chain's CDR3 is CASSRTSQGEQFF. CDR3 DNA sequence: TGTGCCAGCAGTAGGACTAGTCAAGGTGAGCAGTTCTTC.

V is TRBV6-6 and J is TRBJ1-2; 9 nucleotides align to TRBD1. Trimming removed 7 bases from V and 6 bases from J; junction bases left unmatched: 9. Germline V gene sequence: CDR1 MNHNY, CDR2 SVGAGI (reference sequence). The CDR3 runs to 14 residues. This chain's CDR3 is CASTTGQGIDGYTF. The CDR3 DNA reads TGTGCCAGCACCACTGGACAGGGGATTGATGGCTACACCTTC.

In the case of this clone: Its ends do not fully match the called genes, so a read error is possible. V gene TRBV25-1 combines with J gene TRBJ1-5; D gene ambiguous. Germline V gene lookup returns CDR1 MGHDK and CDR2 SYGVNS. The CDR3 contains 13 residues. The CDR3 DNA follows: TGTGCTAGCAGTGAATCTGGGGTTCAGCCCCAGCATTTT. Protein product: CASSESGVQPQHF.

The chain recombines TRBV27 with TRBJ1-1; D remains unclear. Germline V gene data show CDR1 as MNHEY and CDR2 as SMNVEV (reference sequence). This CDR3 region has 14 residues. V lost 8 bases and J lost 0, with 13 bases in between. The CDR3 DNA reads as TGTGCCAGCGGGCGAATAGACATGAACACTGAAGCTTTCTTT. Protein sequence: CASGRIDMNTEAFF.

This clone appeared once. The genes are TRBV18 and TRBJ2-2, with 7 nucleotides matching TRBD1. Trimming cost V 3 bases and J 4 bases; bases outside gene matches: 14. CDR1 KGHSH and CDR2 LQKENI come from the germline V gene. The CDR3 has 18 residues. CDR3 region: CASSPSLISPGGTGELFF. The DNA of the CDR3 is TGTGCCAGCTCACCGTCTCTAATAAGTCCAGGGGGCACCGGGGAGCTGTTTTTT.

This clone was seen once. The chain carries TRBV30 and TRBJ2-7, with D perhaps matching TRBD1 (6 bases). Trimming removed 4 bases at V and 4 bases at J, with 14 bases between. There are 13 residues in the CDR3. Germline V lookup: CDR1 GTSNPN, CDR2 SVGIG (reference sequence). CDR3 sequence: CAWTTGQSYEQYF. CDR3 nucleotides: TGTGCCTGGACCACAGGACAGTCATACGAGCAGTACTTC.

The chain uses TRBV7-2 and TRBJ2-5; possibly TRBD2 for D (7 bases). Germline CDR1 SGHTA, CDR2 FQGNSA. The V end was cut by 2 bases, the J end by 5 bases, with 21 bases between. The CDR3 runs 17 residues. DNA of the CDR3: TGTGCCAGCAGCTTATTGAGCGGAGGGGGGGAGAGGGAGACCCAGTACTTC. Protein sequence: CASSLLSGGGERETQYF. The full variable domain, rest sourced from reference TRBV7-2 and TRBJ2-5, is GAGVSQSPSNKVTEKGKDVELRCDPISGHTALYWYRQSLGQGLEFLIYFQGNSAPDKSGLPSDRFSAERTGGSVSTLTIQRTQQEDSAVYLCASSLLSGGGERETQYFGPGTRLLVL.

The CDR3 nucleotides are TGTGCCAGCAGCCAGACAGAACTTAACACTGAAGCTTTCTTT. It encodes CASSQTELNTEAFF. The chain joins TRBV4-2 to TRBJ1-1, with D possibly matching TRBD1 (5 bases). The CDR3 is 14 amino acids. The germline V gene encodes CDR1 LGHNA and CDR2 YNFKEQ. V shed 3 bases and J shed 2 bases, with 10 bases lying between them.

This clone was picked up a small number of times. The rearrangement links TRBV5-4 to TRBJ2-7; 7 nucleotides line up with TRBD1. This CDR3 region has 13 residues. Germline loops: CDR1 SGHNT, CDR2 YYREEE (reference sequence). V dropped 5 bases and J dropped 1; count of bases not matched to a gene: 3. The CDR3 loop is CASSQDRSYEQYF. In nucleotides, the CDR3 is TGTGCCAGCAGTCAGGACAGGTCCTACGAGCAGTACTTC.

This clone showed up just once. V usage is TRBV7-8 and J usage is TRBJ1-2; TRBD1 aligns across 9 bases. The CDR3 has 15 residues. Germline CDR1 SGHVS, CDR2 FQNEAQ. J was trimmed by 2 bases and V by 4 bases; bases with no gene match: 5. The CDR3 region is CASSSRDRGNYGYTF. In DNA, the CDR3 is TGTGCCAGCAGCTCACGTGACAGGGGGAACTATGGCTACACCTTC.

The rearrangement joins TRBV5-3 to TRBJ1-1; TRBD1 might be the D (6 bases). TRBV5-3 is classed as an ORF, of uncertain function. V gave up 3 bases and J gave up 2 bases, with 14 bases separating them. The CDR3 runs 15 residues. This chain's CDR3 is CARSSYREFNTEAFF. DNA for the CDR3: TGTGCCAGAAGCTCCTACAGGGAGTTTAACACTGAAGCTTTCTTT.

The chain carries TRBV2 and TRBJ1-5; D is unclear. CDR3 length equals 12 residues. Trimming removed 7 bases at V and 8 bases at J, with 12 bases between. Germline V gene sequence: CDR1 SNHLY, CDR2 FYNNEI. CDR3: CASTTGVKPQHF. The DNA of the CDR3 is TGTGCCAGCACGACGGGAGTTAAGCCCCAGCATTTT.

This chain joins TRBV6-5 and TRBJ2-2; 12 bases match TRBD1. The J segment lost 6 bases and the V segment lost 5 bases, leaving 1 base of the junction unmatched. This CDR3 contains 14 residues. Germline V gene sequence: CDR1 MNHEY, CDR2 SVGAGI. DNA of the CDR3: TGTGCCAGCAGTGGGACAGGGGGCCCCGGGGAGCTGTTTTTT. Translating gives CASSGTGGPGELFF.

CDR3 region: CASTTGNSPLHF. The CDR3 DNA follows: TGTGCCAGTACGACAGGGAATTCACCCCTCCACTTT. The chain links TRBV6-5 to TRBJ1-6; 7 bases align to TRBD1. Germline trimming cut 9 bases from V and 7 bases from J; bases unmatched to any gene: 3. CDR3 length: 12 amino acids. Germline-derived CDR1 and CDR2 are MNHEY and SVGAGI.

The chain uses TRBV5-4 and TRBJ1-2; D is ambiguous. The V gene lost 0 bases and the J gene lost 3 bases, with 9 bases spanning the gap. Per the germline V gene, CDR1 is SGHNT and CDR2 is YYREEE (reference sequence). The CDR3 runs to 14 residues. The DNA for the CDR3 is TGTGCCAGCAGCTTGGGCGGGGAATACTATGGCTACACCTTC. This sequence encodes CASSLGGEYYGYTF.

The J gene is TRBJ2-5, the V gene TRBV5-5; 9 nucleotides match TRBD2. CDR3 length: 15 amino acids. V shed 5 bases and J 3 bases; nucleotides not matched to a gene: 8. CDR1 is SGHKS and CDR2 is YYEKEE in the germline V gene (reference sequence). The DNA of the CDR3 is TGTGCCAGCAGTCCGATAGCGGGGGTGGAAGAGACCCAGTACTTC. It codes for CASSPIAGVEETQYF.

This clone was seen once. The rearrangement joins TRBV7-8 to TRBJ2-7; 7 nucleotides align to TRBD1. The CDR3 loop spans 15 amino acids. The V gene end was trimmed by 0 bases and the J gene end by 5 bases; junction bases not matched to a gene: 7. The germline V gene has CDR1 SGHVS and CDR2 FQNEAQ. CDR3: CASSLAMDRPNEQYF. The DNA for the CDR3 is TGTGCCAGCAGCTTAGCGATGGACAGGCCCAACGAGCAGTACTTC.

The CDR3 DNA reads TGTGCCAGCAGTTACGACGAGAGGGGCGAGCAGTACTTC. Translation gives CASSYDERGEQYF. The rearrangement uses TRBV9 and TRBJ2-7, with D perhaps being TRBD1 or TRBD2 (5 bases each). The CDR3 contains 13 residues. The germline V and J ends were trimmed by 5 bases and 6 bases, with 15 bases remaining between them. CDR1 and CDR2 from the germline V gene are SGDLS and YYNGEE.

This sequence joins TRBV19 and TRBJ1-1; D is perhaps TRBD1 (6 bases). The V end was cut by 5 bases, the J end by 4 bases, with 23 bases between. There are 17 residues in the CDR3. Germline V gene lookup returns CDR1 LNHDA and CDR2 SQIVND (reference sequence). Here the CDR3 DNA reads TGTGCCAGTAGTGTCTACACGCTGACCCCGGGGGCCACTGAAGCTTTCTTT. Protein: CASSVYTLTPGATEAFF.

The chain employs TRBV6-5 and TRBJ1-4; D gene ambiguous. Germline CDR1 and CDR2: MNHEY and SVGAGI. Trimming removed 2 bases at V and 5 bases at J, with 9 bases between. This CDR3 comprises 14 residues. CDR3 coding DNA: TGTGCCAGCAGTTACGGAGGTATCAATGAAAAACTGTTTTTT. The encoded protein is CASSYGGINEKLFF.

The gene calls are TRBV11-2 and TRBJ1-2; TRBD1 is a possible D gene (5 bases). The germline CDR1 and CDR2 sequences are SGHAT and FQNNGV. Trimming stripped 0 bases from V and 4 bases from J, with 12 bases between. The CDR3 contains 15 residues. CDR3 in amino acids: CASSLDLAGSYGYTF. Here the CDR3 DNA reads TGTGCCAGCAGCTTAGATCTGGCAGGGAGCTATGGCTACACCTTC.

This clone has just one count. The CDR3 loop reads CASSPTDGYEQYF. The CDR3, as DNA: TGCGCCAGCAGCCCAACGGACGGCTACGAGCAGTACTTC. V usage is TRBV4-1 and J usage is TRBJ2-7; D not resolved. Germline assignment: CDR1 MGHRA and CDR2 YSYEKL. The CDR3 sequence is 13 residues long. The V and J ends lost 4 bases and 3 bases respectively, with 10 bases between them.

This chain uses TRBV6-6 with TRBJ2-7; 10 bases map to TRBD1. The CDR3 length is 13 residues. The germline V gene has CDR1 MNHNY and CDR2 SVGAGI (reference sequence). With 7 bases clipped from V and 6 bases from J, the junction kept 6 bases outside the gene matches. The CDR3, as DNA: TGTGCCAGCAACCGGGACAGGGGTGGCGAGCAGTACTTC. Translated: CASNRDRGGEQYF.